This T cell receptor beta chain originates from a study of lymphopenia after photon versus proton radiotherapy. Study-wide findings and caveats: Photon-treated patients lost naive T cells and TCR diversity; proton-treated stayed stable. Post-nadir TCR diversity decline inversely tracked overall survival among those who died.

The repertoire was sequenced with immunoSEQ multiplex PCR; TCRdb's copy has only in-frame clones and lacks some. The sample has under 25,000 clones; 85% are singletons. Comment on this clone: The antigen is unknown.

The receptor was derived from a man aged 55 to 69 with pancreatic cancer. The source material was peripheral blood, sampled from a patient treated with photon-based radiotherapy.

Written as DNA, the CDR3 is TGTGCCAGCAGCGTAGCTTCGGGTAATGAGCAGTTCTTC. It yields the protein CASSVASGNEQFF. The chain links TRBV9 to TRBJ2-1; unclear D gene. The germline gives CDR1 SGDLS, CDR2 YYNGEE. Trimming pared 0 bases from V and 7 bases from J, leaving 8 bases between. This CDR3 spans 13 amino acids.